The 10 T cell receptor beta chains below all came from one sample that was sequenced in a study of blood T cells in healthy people across ages. For the second PCR, which ran for about 7 to 11 cycles, a sample-barcoded 5' primer and a J-beta primer mix were used. TCRdb re-called the 5' RACE reads with MiXCR, one entry per CDR3 protein. The table shows approximately 900,000 distinct CDR3 sequences, with roughly 29% occurring only once. This same sample was also part of a study on T cells of mothers and their children.

Specimen: blood. These receptors were collected from a woman in her thirties or forties in good health.

This sequence joins TRBV20-1 and TRBJ1-2; D unclear. This CDR3 spans 13 amino acids. Per germline, CDR1 DFQATT and CDR2 SNEGSKA (reference sequence). V lost 3 bases to trimming and J lost 5 bases, with 13 bases between them. This chain's CDR3 is CSASSEQKYGYTF. As DNA, the CDR3 is TGCAGTGCTAGTAGCGAACAGAAATATGGCTACACCTTC.

This chain links TRBV3-1 with TRBJ1-2; D may be TRBD1 (5 bases). V was clipped by 4 bases and J by 1 base, with 22 bases between them. The CDR3 totals 18 residues. From germline, CDR1 is LGHDT and CDR2 YNNKEL (reference sequence). CDR3 protein: CASSPAGHTGKRNYGYTF. The DNA of the CDR3 is TGTGCCAGCAGCCCAGCTGGACACACGGGGAAGCGTAACTATGGCTACACCTTC.

J is TRBJ1-3 and V is TRBV4-3; 8 bases are shared with TRBD1. Germline V lookup: CDR1 LGHNA, CDR2 YSLEER. The CDR3 runs 16 residues. The V segment lost 4 bases and the J segment 3 bases; nucleotides outside the gene matches: 8. CDR3 DNA: TGCGCCAGCAGCCTCACAGGGGGATCGGTTGGAAACACCATATATTTT. It specifies CASSLTGGSVGNTIYF.

The chain uses TRBV7-8 and TRBJ2-5; D unresolved. Germline V gene lookup returns CDR1 SGHVS and CDR2 FQNEAQ. This CDR3 is built from 16 residues. V lost 6 bases, J lost 2 bases, and 19 bases lay in between. The CDR3 DNA reads as TGTGCCAGCAGTTTTGTTTGGGAAGAGCCACAAGAGACCCAGTACTTC. Translated: CASSFVWEEPQETQYF.

Remarks on this clonotype: Mismatch with germline at one junction end may stem from a read error. This chain connects TRBV28 to TRBJ2-3; weak D call: TRBD2 (5 bases). Germline values: CDR1 MDHEN, CDR2 SYDVKM. The length of the CDR3 is 14 residues. The DNA of the CDR3 is TGTACCAGCAGTTTTACTAGGAACACAGATGCGCAGTATTTT. It codes for CTSSFTRNTDAQYF.

The chain recombines TRBV5-1 with TRBJ1-1; 7 nucleotides align to TRBD1. The junction had 5 bases not matched to a gene; V was cut back by 2 bases and J by 1 base. CDR3 length equals 15 residues. Per the germline V gene, CDR1 is SGHRS and CDR2 is YFSETQ. This CDR3 is CASSFSGTANTEAFF. The CDR3 DNA is TGCGCCAGCAGCTTCTCCGGGACAGCGAACACTGAAGCTTTCTTT.

The chain is built from TRBV24-1 and TRBJ2-3; D is unclear. CDR3 length equals 11 residues. Per germline, CDR1 KGHDR and CDR2 SFDVKD. The ends were cut back, 6 bases at V and 4 bases at J, with 4 bases in the middle. DNA of the CDR3: TGTGCCACCAGTCAATCAGATACGCAGTATTTT. Encoded protein: CATSQSDTQYF.

This clonotype was detected many times. This sequence joins TRBV2 and TRBJ2-3; 7 bases line up with TRBD1. The germline gives CDR1 SNHLY, CDR2 FYNNEI. The CDR3 loop spans 14 amino acids. J gave up 2 bases and V 4 bases, and 3 bases lay outside the gene matches. The CDR3 sequence is CASSGQGSTDTQYF. In DNA, the CDR3 is TGTGCCAGCAGTGGACAGGGTTCCACAGATACGCAGTATTTT.

This clonotype was seen ten or more times. The chain carries TRBV15 and TRBJ2-4; no firm D call. The CDR3 loop spans 13 amino acids. The V end lost 1 base, the J end lost 13 bases, and 14 bases lay between the germline ends. CDR1 LNHNV and CDR2 YYDKDF come from the germline V gene (reference sequence). CDR3 sequence: CATSRAPDGKQYF. The CDR3 DNA follows: TGTGCCACCAGCAGAGCCCCCGACGGCAAGCAGTACTTC.

This CDR3 is CSARDRGHTGELFF. The DNA for the CDR3 is TGCAGTGCTAGAGACAGGGGGCACACCGGGGAGCTGTTTTTT. The chain is built from TRBV20-1 and TRBJ2-2; 8 nucleotides align to TRBD1. The CDR3 is made up of 14 amino acids. Germline V gene data show CDR1 as DFQATT and CDR2 as SNEGSKA (reference sequence). The J segment lost 3 bases and the V segment lost 0 bases, leaving 0 bases of the junction unmatched.